The rows below give T cell receptor beta chains drawn from one sample of a study of cytomegalovirus exposure and HLA in healthy donors. Assay: immunoSEQ multiplex PCR; the TCRdb copy retains only in-frame clones and omits some. The data show 14,000 or so clones, with roughly 63% seen just once and approximately 15% held by the top ten. Sequenced input: PBMCs. Receptors were obtained from a woman in her 50s in good health and CMV-seropositive. CDR3s include the opening cysteine and the closing phenylalanine or tryptophan. Fields, in order: CDR3 DNA, CDR3 protein, clone size, J gene, V gene, D gene. The D gene is left open where the match is weak. The size entry is marked missing in some rows and otherwise reads once, few, many or a size class.

CDR3nt: TGTGCCAGCAGCTTTCGGACAGGGGAAGTAAATGGCTACACCTTC; CDR3aa: CASSFRTGEVNGYTF; abundance: .; j_gene: TRBJ1-2; v_gene: TRBV4-2; d_gene: TRBD1
CDR3nt: TGTGCCAGCAGCCTAGCCAGCGGGAGCTACAATGAGCAGTTCTTC; CDR3aa: CASSLASGSYNEQFF; abundance: few; j_gene: TRBJ2-1; v_gene: TRBV4-2; d_gene: TRBD2
CDR3nt: TGCAGCATCAGCTCGAGGGGGTCAGGGACCCAGTACTTC; CDR3aa: CSISSRGSGTQYF; abundance: few; j_gene: TRBJ2-5; v_gene: TRBV29-1; d_gene: .
CDR3nt: TGTGCCAGCAGCTCTCAGATCCCCTACGAGCAGTACTTC; CDR3aa: CASSSQIPYEQYF; abundance: .; j_gene: TRBJ2-7; v_gene: TRBV13; d_gene: .
CDR3nt: TGTGCCAGCAGCGCCACCCAGGGATCTAACACTGAAGCTTTCTTT; CDR3aa: CASSATQGSNTEAFF; abundance: few; j_gene: TRBJ1-1; v_gene: TRBV9; d_gene: .
CDR3nt: TGTGCCAGCAGCCCCCTTCAGGGGTATGGAGAGACCCAGTACTTC; CDR3aa: CASSPLQGYGETQYF; abundance: .; j_gene: TRBJ2-5; v_gene: TRBV11-2; d_gene: .
CDR3nt: TGCGCCAGCAGCCAAGACCCGAATCAGGGACTGCCCGAAGCTTTCTTT; CDR3aa: CASSQDPNQGLPEAFF; abundance: .; j_gene: TRBJ1-1; v_gene: TRBV4-1; d_gene: .
CDR3nt: TGTGCCAGCAGGCAGGGGGCAGCTCAGCCCCAGCATTTT; CDR3aa: CASRQGAAQPQHF; abundance: .; j_gene: TRBJ1-5; v_gene: TRBV6-5; d_gene: TRBD1
CDR3nt: TGTGCCAGCAGCCAAGGGACAGGGGGCTCCTACGAGCAGTACTTC; CDR3aa: CASSQGTGGSYEQYF; abundance: .; j_gene: TRBJ2-7; v_gene: TRBV4-2; d_gene: TRBD1
CDR3nt: TGTGCCAGCAGCTTCCCAGGGGTCTATGGCTACACCTTC; CDR3aa: CASSFPGVYGYTF; abundance: few; j_gene: TRBJ1-2; v_gene: TRBV7-2; d_gene: .
CDR3nt: TGTGCCACCAAACAGGGGGCTTATCATGGCTACACCTTC; CDR3aa: CATKQGAYHGYTF; abundance: .; j_gene: TRBJ1-2; v_gene: TRBV10-3; d_gene: TRBD1
CDR3nt: TGCGCCAGCAGCTTGTCTAAGAATTACGAGCAGTACTTC; CDR3aa: CASSLSKNYEQYF; abundance: medium-sized; j_gene: TRBJ2-7; v_gene: TRBV5-1; d_gene: .
CDR3nt: TGCGCCAGCAGCCAAGCATTATTGCCTCCTATCAATGAGCAGTTCTTC; CDR3aa: CASSQALLPPINEQFF; abundance: .; j_gene: TRBJ2-1; v_gene: TRBV4-1; d_gene: .
CDR3nt: TGCGCCAGCAGCCCCGGGACTAGCGGGAGTTATGAGCAGTTCTTC; CDR3aa: CASSPGTSGSYEQFF; abundance: once; j_gene: TRBJ2-1; v_gene: TRBV5-1; d_gene: TRBD2
CDR3nt: TGTGCCAGCAGCCAGGCCCAGGGGGCCACCTACGAGCAGTACTTC; CDR3aa: CASSQAQGATYEQYF; abundance: .; j_gene: TRBJ2-7; v_gene: TRBV4-2; d_gene: TRBD1
CDR3nt: TGTGCCAGCAGCTTAGTCAGGGCTATGAACACTGAAGCTTTCTTT; CDR3aa: CASSLVRAMNTEAFF; abundance: .; j_gene: TRBJ1-1; v_gene: TRBV7-2; d_gene: .
CDR3nt: TGCAGCGGACGGACAGGGGGATTTGAAGCTTTCTTT; CDR3aa: CSGRTGGFEAFF; abundance: .; j_gene: TRBJ1-1; v_gene: TRBV29-1; d_gene: TRBD1
CDR3nt: TGCGCCAGCAGCTTGGGACAGGGGGCAACTGAAGCTTTCTTT; CDR3aa: CASSLGQGATEAFF; abundance: .; j_gene: TRBJ1-1; v_gene: TRBV5-1; d_gene: TRBD1
CDR3nt: TGCAGCGTTAATCAGGGGGCCAACGAGCAGTACTTC; CDR3aa: CSVNQGANEQYF; abundance: .; j_gene: TRBJ2-7; v_gene: TRBV29-1; d_gene: TRBD1
CDR3nt: TGTGCCAGCAGCGAGGGGGTAAGGCCCGAGCAGTACTTC; CDR3aa: CASSEGVRPEQYF; abundance: .; j_gene: TRBJ2-7; v_gene: TRBV9; d_gene: .
CDR3nt: TGCAGCGTCCGATTGCCGGGGGACCAGCCCCAGCATTTT; CDR3aa: CSVRLPGDQPQHF; abundance: .; j_gene: TRBJ1-5; v_gene: TRBV29-1; d_gene: .
CDR3nt: TGTGCCAGCAGTAGCCCCCCCCGGGAGGGGAGGAACACCGGGGAGCTGTTTTTT; CDR3aa: CASSSPPREGRNTGELFF; abundance: .; j_gene: TRBJ2-2; v_gene: TRBV25-1; d_gene: TRBD2
CDR3nt: TGCAGCGTTGCTTTCCGGGGTGGACAGGGATGGGGGACTAATGAAAAACTGTTTTTT; CDR3aa: CSVAFRGGQGWGTNEKLFF; abundance: .; j_gene: TRBJ1-4; v_gene: TRBV29-1; d_gene: TRBD1
CDR3nt: TGTGCCAGCAGTTCCGGGACAGAATATGGCTACACCTTC; CDR3aa: CASSSGTEYGYTF; abundance: .; j_gene: TRBJ1-2; v_gene: TRBV13; d_gene: TRBD1
CDR3nt: TGTGCCAGCAGCCAAGAATCCAGGGTGGGCTACGAGCAGTACTTC; CDR3aa: CASSQESRVGYEQYF; abundance: few; j_gene: TRBJ2-7; v_gene: TRBV4-2; d_gene: .
CDR3nt: TGTGCCAGCAGCCAATCCTTTACAGGGGGCGAACCTCACAATCAGCCCCAGCATTTT; CDR3aa: CASSQSFTGGEPHNQPQHF; abundance: .; j_gene: TRBJ1-5; v_gene: TRBV4-2; d_gene: TRBD1
CDR3nt: TGTGCCAGCAGCTTACACAGCCAGAACACTGAAGCTTTCTTT; CDR3aa: CASSLHSQNTEAFF; abundance: .; j_gene: TRBJ1-1; v_gene: TRBV7-2; d_gene: .
CDR3nt: TGCGCCAGCAGTCCCCTGGGGCCGACTAGCTCCTACGAGCAGTACTTC; CDR3aa: CASSPLGPTSSYEQYF; abundance: .; j_gene: TRBJ2-7; v_gene: TRBV4-1; d_gene: .
CDR3nt: TGCAGCGTTGAAGGGGCTAGCCCCGATGAGCAGTTCTTC; CDR3aa: CSVEGASPDEQFF; abundance: once; j_gene: TRBJ2-1; v_gene: TRBV29-1; d_gene: .
CDR3nt: TGTGCCAGCAGTTTCGGGCAGGGGGGCTACACCTTC; CDR3aa: CASSFGQGGYTF; abundance: once; j_gene: TRBJ1-2; v_gene: TRBV28; d_gene: .
CDR3nt: TGTGCCACCAGCTTGCGCTTCCGGGGCGAGCAGTACTTC; CDR3aa: CATSLRFRGEQYF; abundance: .; j_gene: TRBJ2-7; v_gene: TRBV15; d_gene: .
CDR3nt: TGTGCCAGCAGTAGGGGCCGAGATTATACGCAGTATTTT; CDR3aa: CASSRGRDYTQYF; abundance: few; j_gene: TRBJ2-3; v_gene: TRBV6-1; d_gene: .
CDR3nt: TGCAGCGTTGATTCCGGGACAGGCATTGGCTACGAGCAGTACTTC; CDR3aa: CSVDSGTGIGYEQYF; abundance: once; j_gene: TRBJ2-7; v_gene: TRBV29-1; d_gene: TRBD1
CDR3nt: TGCAGTGCTCTCCAAGAGACCCAGTACTTC; CDR3aa: CSALQETQYF; abundance: .; j_gene: TRBJ2-5; v_gene: TRBV20-1; d_gene: .
CDR3nt: TGCAGCGCCCGGGACAGTATCGGCTATGGCTACACCTTC; CDR3aa: CSARDSIGYGYTF; abundance: .; j_gene: TRBJ1-2; v_gene: TRBV29-1; d_gene: TRBD1
CDR3nt: TGCGCCAGCAGCCAAGTACTCAGGGGGCTAGACACCATATATTTT; CDR3aa: CASSQVLRGLDTIYF; abundance: .; j_gene: TRBJ1-3; v_gene: TRBV4-3; d_gene: TRBD1
CDR3nt: TGCAGCGTCGCGGAGGGACGAACGGGCCAGTACTTC; CDR3aa: CSVAEGRTGQYF; abundance: .; j_gene: TRBJ2-5; v_gene: TRBV29-1; d_gene: .
CDR3nt: TGTGCCAGCAGCTTGGCCGGTACCTACGAGCAGTACTTC; CDR3aa: CASSLAGTYEQYF; abundance: .; j_gene: TRBJ2-7; v_gene: TRBV5-4; d_gene: .
CDR3nt: TGTGCCACCGCACAGGGAAGCACAGATACGCAGTATTTT; CDR3aa: CATAQGSTDTQYF; abundance: .; j_gene: TRBJ2-3; v_gene: TRBV10-3; d_gene: .
CDR3nt: TGTGCCAGCAGCCGTTCGGTGAACACTGAAGCTTTCTTT; CDR3aa: CASSRSVNTEAFF; abundance: .; j_gene: TRBJ1-1; v_gene: TRBV5-6; d_gene: .
CDR3nt: TGTGCCAGCAGTGACTCAGCGGGAGGTTACAATGAGCAGTTCTTC; CDR3aa: CASSDSAGGYNEQFF; abundance: few; j_gene: TRBJ2-1; v_gene: TRBV6-4; d_gene: TRBD2